The 17 T cell receptor beta chains given below trace back to one sample, sequenced in a study of blood T cell repertoires in COVID-19. Only in-frame clones appear in the TCRdb table, and some are missing; sequencing was by immunoSEQ multiplex PCR. This repertoire shows roughly 240,000 clones, approximately 85% found once; its top ten account for about 4.5%. The sample comprised peripheral blood. These receptors were taken from a woman in her sixties or seventies with acute or convalescent COVID-19.

The chain links TRBV6-6 to TRBJ2-3; 10 bases map to TRBD2. The germline gives CDR1 MNHNY, CDR2 SVGAGI (reference sequence). The CDR3 contains 16 residues. With 3 bases clipped from V and 0 bases from J, the junction kept 3 bases outside the gene matches. The CDR3, as DNA: TGTGCCAGCAGTTATAGCGGGGGGTCTAGCACAGATACGCAGTATTTT. Its translation is CASSYSGGSSTDTQYF.

The chain recombines TRBV7-8 with TRBJ1-2; D is uncertain. Germline-derived CDR1 and CDR2 are SGHVS and FQNEAQ. Trimming took 1 base from V and 8 from J, leaving 11 bases between them. The CDR3 consists of 13 residues. The CDR3 region is CASSLGSGEGYTF. CDR3 coding DNA: TGTGCCAGCAGCTTAGGGTCAGGCGAAGGCTACACCTTC. Together with reference TRBV7-8 and TRBJ1-2, the CDR3 gives the full variable domain: GAGVSQSPRYKVAKRGQDVALRCDPISGHVSLFWYQQALGQGPEFLTYFQNEAQLDKSGLPSDRFFAERPEGSVSTLKIQRTQQEDSAVYLCASSLGSGEGYTFGSGTRLTVV.

The chain employs TRBV28 and TRBJ1-2; 8 nucleotides line up with TRBD1. Germline V lookup: CDR1 MDHEN, CDR2 SYDVKM. The CDR3 consists of 14 residues. V was clipped by 6 bases and J by 4 bases; unmatched bases: 7. The CDR3 DNA sequence: TGTGCCAGCAGGGCCGGACAGGGCACCTATGGCTACACCTTC. Translation: CASRAGQGTYGYTF.

This chain uses TRBV7-9 with TRBJ1-2, with TRBD1 matching over 7 bases. The germline CDR1 and CDR2 sequences are SEHNR and FQNEAQ (reference sequence). CDR3 length: 13 amino acids. After removal of 5 bases from V and 7 bases from J, the junction contained 7 bases not matched to a gene. CDR3 nucleotide sequence: TGTGCCAGCAGCCCCCGACAGGGAGGTGGCTACACCTTC. This sequence encodes CASSPRQGGGYTF.

This clone was observed a handful of times. The gene calls are TRBV9 and TRBJ1-4; 7 bases agree with TRBD1. The CDR3 has 17 residues. Per the germline V gene, CDR1 is SGDLS and CDR2 is YYNGEE. V dropped 0 bases and J dropped 1; count of bases not matched to a gene: 6. The CDR3 DNA sequence: TGTGCCAGCAGCGTAGAACAGGGGTGGTTAACTAATGAAAAACTGTTTTTT. It encodes CASSVEQGWLTNEKLFF. Based on the CDR3 plus reference TRBV9 and TRBJ1-4, the full variable domain is DSGVTQTPKHLITATGQRVTLRCSPRSGDLSVYWYQQSLDQGLQFLIQYYNGEERAKGNILERFSAQQFPDLHSELNLSSLELGDSALYFCASSVEQGWLTNEKLFFGSGTQLSVL.

This clone appeared a few times. The chain couples TRBV19 to TRBJ1-6, with 8 bases aligning to TRBD1. Germline V gene sequence: CDR1 LNHDA, CDR2 SQIVND (reference sequence). CDR3 size: 14 residues. Germline trimming cut 5 bases from V and 7 bases from J; bases unmatched to any gene: 4. CDR3 sequence reads: CASSPTGGNSPLHF. DNA for the CDR3: TGTGCCAGTAGTCCTACAGGGGGAAATTCACCCCTCCACTTT.

The table lists this clone with a few counts. The gene calls are TRBV28 and TRBJ1-2; 7 bases fit TRBD1. The CDR3 runs 14 residues. Germline values: CDR1 MDHEN, CDR2 SYDVKM. Trimming removed 3 bases from V and 4 bases from J; junction bases left unmatched: 5. DNA for the CDR3: TGTGCCAGCAGTTTCGGGACAGCCTTCTATGGCTACACCTTC. Amino acid sequence: CASSFGTAFYGYTF.

This clone came up a few times. In the same sample, other DNA sequences code for this CDR3. V is TRBV28 and J is TRBJ1-4; no definite D call. V was cut by 2 bases and J by 7 bases, with 8 bases left in between. CDR3 length: 13 residues. CDR1 and CDR2 from the germline V gene are MDHEN and SYDVKM. CDR3 sequence: CASSLTRSEKLFF. The CDR3 DNA reads TGTGCCAGCAGTTTAACCAGGTCTGAAAAACTGTTTTTT.

The chain carries TRBV24-1 and TRBJ1-2; 7 positions agree with TRBD1. V shed 4 bases and J 4 bases; nucleotides not matched to a gene: 5. The CDR3 extends over 14 amino acids. Germline values: CDR1 KGHDR, CDR2 SFDVKD. The CDR3 reads CATSEDGTVYGYTF. The CDR3 DNA sequence: TGTGCCACCAGTGAGGACGGGACAGTCTATGGCTACACCTTC.

V is TRBV11-2 and J is TRBJ2-2; TRBD2 might be the D (5 bases). CDR3 size: 10 residues. Between the trimmed V and J ends, which lost 4 bases and 11 bases, there was a span of 5 bases. Germline CDR1 is SGHAT and CDR2 is FQNNGV. CDR3 DNA sequence: TGTGCCAGCAGCTCGGGAGAGCTGTTTTTT. This codes for CASSSGELFF.

V gene TRBV27 combines with J gene TRBJ2-2; D gene uncertain. Trimming pared 6 bases from V and 0 bases from J, leaving 11 bases between. Germline assignment: CDR1 MNHEY and CDR2 SMNVEV (reference sequence). This CDR3 comprises 15 residues. The CDR3, as DNA: TGTGCCAGCAGGCTGACAAACTCGAACACCGGGGAGCTGTTTTTT. As protein: CASRLTNSNTGELFF.

This chain connects TRBV6-6 to TRBJ2-7; D is unclear. The CDR3 is 12 residues long. V gave up 6 bases and J gave up 3 bases, with 9 bases separating them. The germline CDR1 and CDR2 sequences are MNHNY and SVGAGI (reference sequence). Here the CDR3 reads CASSRDIYEQYF. CDR3 coding DNA: TGTGCCAGCAGCCGTGACATCTACGAGCAGTACTTC.

V usage is TRBV6-5 and J usage is TRBJ2-4; no clear D gene. The CDR3 sequence is 10 residues long. Germline V lookup: CDR1 MNHEY, CDR2 SVGAGI. V was shortened by 9 bases and J by 7 bases, with 7 bases between the two germline ends. The CDR3 nucleotides are TGTGCCAGGAAGGAGAACATTCAGTACTTC. Its protein is CARKENIQYF.

The gene calls are TRBV7-2 and TRBJ2-3; TRBD1 agrees at 9 bases. The V gene end was trimmed by 1 base and the J gene end by 5 bases; junction bases not matched to a gene: 4. This CDR3 has 15 residues. From germline, CDR1 is SGHTA and CDR2 FQGNSA. The CDR3 region has the DNA TGTGCCAGCAGCTTAGGGACAGGGGTAGGAGATACGCAGTATTTT. Amino acid sequence: CASSLGTGVGDTQYF.

The chain joins TRBV28 to TRBJ2-3; TRBD1 aligns across 7 bases. The CDR3 runs 13 residues. V lost 8 bases, J lost 2 bases, and 4 bases stayed unmatched. In germline, CDR1 is MDHEN, CDR2 SYDVKM. For the CDR3, the DNA is TGTGCCAGCTGGGACAGATTCACAGATACGCAGTATTTT. Its translation is CASWDRFTDTQYF.

The genes are TRBV28 and TRBJ1-2; 8 positions match TRBD1. CDR3 length: 13 amino acids. J was trimmed by 4 bases and V by 8 bases; bases with no gene match: 6. Germline V lookup: CDR1 MDHEN, CDR2 SYDVKM. The CDR3 coding sequence is TGTGCCAGCCGAGGGACAGGTTCCTATGGCTACACCTTC. Amino acid sequence: CASRGTGSYGYTF.

The genes are TRBV10-3 and TRBJ2-7; D is perhaps TRBD1 (6 bases). CDR1 ENHRY and CDR2 SYGVKD come from the germline V gene. Trimming shortened V by 6 bases and J by 3 bases, and 18 bases separated the two germline ends. This CDR3 region has 15 residues. CDR3 residues: CAIRATTGPSYEQYF. The CDR3 DNA is TGTGCCATCAGGGCGACGACAGGCCCAAGCTACGAGCAGTACTTC.